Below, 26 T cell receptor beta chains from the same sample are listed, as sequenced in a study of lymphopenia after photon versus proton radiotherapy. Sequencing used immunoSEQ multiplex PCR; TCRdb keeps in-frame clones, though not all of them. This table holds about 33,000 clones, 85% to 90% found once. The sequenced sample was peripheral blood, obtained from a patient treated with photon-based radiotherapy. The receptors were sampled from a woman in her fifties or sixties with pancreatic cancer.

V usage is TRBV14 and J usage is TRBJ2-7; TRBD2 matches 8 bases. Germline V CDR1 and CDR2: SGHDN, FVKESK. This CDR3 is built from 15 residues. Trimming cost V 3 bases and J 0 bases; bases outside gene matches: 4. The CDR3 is CASSQSSGSSYEQYF. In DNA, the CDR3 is TGTGCCAGCAGCCAGTCCAGCGGGAGCTCCTACGAGCAGTACTTC.

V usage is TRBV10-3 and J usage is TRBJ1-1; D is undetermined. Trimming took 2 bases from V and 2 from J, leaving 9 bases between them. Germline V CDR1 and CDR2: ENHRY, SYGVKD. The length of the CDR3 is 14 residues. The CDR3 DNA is TGTGCCATCAGTGAGAGGACTGTAAACACTGAAGCTTTCTTT. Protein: CAISERTVNTEAFF.

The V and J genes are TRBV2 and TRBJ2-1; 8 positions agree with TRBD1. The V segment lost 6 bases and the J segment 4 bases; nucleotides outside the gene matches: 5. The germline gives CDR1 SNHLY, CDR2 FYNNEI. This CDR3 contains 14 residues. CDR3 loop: CASRPDRVYNEQFF. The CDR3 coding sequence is TGTGCCAGCAGGCCGGACAGGGTTTACAATGAGCAGTTCTTC.

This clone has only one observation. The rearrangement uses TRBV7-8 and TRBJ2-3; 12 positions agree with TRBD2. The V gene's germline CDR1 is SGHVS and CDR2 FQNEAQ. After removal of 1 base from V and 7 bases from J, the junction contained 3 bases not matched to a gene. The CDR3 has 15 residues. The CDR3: CASSLGLAGEYTQYF. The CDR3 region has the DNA TGTGCCAGCAGCTTAGGACTAGCGGGAGAGTATACGCAGTATTTT.

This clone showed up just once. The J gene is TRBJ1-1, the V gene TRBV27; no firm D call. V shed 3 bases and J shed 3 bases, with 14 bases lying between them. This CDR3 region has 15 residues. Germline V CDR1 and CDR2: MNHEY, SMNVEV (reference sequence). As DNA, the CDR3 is TGTGCCAGCAGTTTTAACCTCGCAGGAGACACTGAAGCTTTCTTT. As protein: CASSFNLAGDTEAFF.

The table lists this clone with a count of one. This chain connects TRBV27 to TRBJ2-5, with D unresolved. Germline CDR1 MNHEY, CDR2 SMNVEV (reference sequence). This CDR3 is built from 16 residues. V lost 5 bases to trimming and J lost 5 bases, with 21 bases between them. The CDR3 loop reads CASSPIPPWSTETQYF. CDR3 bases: TGTGCCAGCAGTCCTATACCGCCCTGGAGTACGGAGACCCAGTACTTC.

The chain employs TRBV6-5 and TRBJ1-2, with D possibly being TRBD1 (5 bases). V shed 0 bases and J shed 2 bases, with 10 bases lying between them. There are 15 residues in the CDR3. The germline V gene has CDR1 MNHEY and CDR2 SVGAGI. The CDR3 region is CASSYSQGGNYGYTF. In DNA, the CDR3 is TGTGCCAGCAGTTACTCCCAGGGTGGGAACTATGGCTACACCTTC.

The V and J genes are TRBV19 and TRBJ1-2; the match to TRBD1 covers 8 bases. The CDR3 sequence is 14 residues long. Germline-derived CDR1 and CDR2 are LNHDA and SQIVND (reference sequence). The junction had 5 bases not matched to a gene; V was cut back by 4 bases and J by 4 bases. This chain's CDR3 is CASSKDRDRYGYTF. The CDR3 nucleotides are TGTGCCAGTAGTAAGGACAGGGACCGCTATGGCTACACCTTC. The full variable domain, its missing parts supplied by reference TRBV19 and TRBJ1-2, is DGGITQSPKYLFRKEGQNVTLSCEQNLNHDAMYWYRQDPGQGLRLIYYSQIVNDFQKGDIAEGYSVSREKKESFPLTVTSAQKNPTAFYLCASSKDRDRYGYTFGSGTRLTVV.

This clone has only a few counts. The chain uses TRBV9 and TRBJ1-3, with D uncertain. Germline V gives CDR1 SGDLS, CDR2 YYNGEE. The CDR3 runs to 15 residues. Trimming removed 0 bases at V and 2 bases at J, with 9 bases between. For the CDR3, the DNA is TGTGCCAGCAGCGTAGACAGAAGCCCTGGAAACACCATATATTTT. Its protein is CASSVDRSPGNTIYF. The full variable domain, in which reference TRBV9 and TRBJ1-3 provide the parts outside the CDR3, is DSGVTQTPKHLITATGQRVTLRCSPRSGDLSVYWYQQSLDQGLQFLIQYYNGEERAKGNILERFSAQQFPDLHSELNLSSLELGDSALYFCASSVDRSPGNTIYFGEGSWLTVV.

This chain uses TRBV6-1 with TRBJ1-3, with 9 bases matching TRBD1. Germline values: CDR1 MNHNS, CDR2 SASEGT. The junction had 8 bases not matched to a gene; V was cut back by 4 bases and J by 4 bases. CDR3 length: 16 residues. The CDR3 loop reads CASSASGTGSGNTIYF. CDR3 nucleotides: TGTGCCAGCAGTGCTTCCGGGACAGGGTCAGGAAACACCATATATTTT.

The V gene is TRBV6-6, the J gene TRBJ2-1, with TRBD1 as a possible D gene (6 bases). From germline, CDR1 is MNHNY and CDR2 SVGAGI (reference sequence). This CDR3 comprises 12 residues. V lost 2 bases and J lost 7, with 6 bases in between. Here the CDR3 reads CASSYGQNEQFF. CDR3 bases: TGTGCCAGCAGTTACGGACAGAATGAGCAGTTCTTC.

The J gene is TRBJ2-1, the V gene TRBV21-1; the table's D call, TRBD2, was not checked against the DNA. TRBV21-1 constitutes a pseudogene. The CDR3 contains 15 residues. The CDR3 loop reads CASSKGSGRRVEQFF. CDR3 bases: TGTGCCAGCAGCAAAGGAAGCGGGAGGCGGGTGGAGCAGTTCTTC.

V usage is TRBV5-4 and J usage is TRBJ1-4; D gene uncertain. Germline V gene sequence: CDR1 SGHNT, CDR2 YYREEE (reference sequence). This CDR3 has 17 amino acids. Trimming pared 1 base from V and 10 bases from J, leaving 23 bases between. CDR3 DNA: TGTGCCAGCAGCTTGCAAGTCCGGGGTAATGGTGTCGGAAAACTGTTTTTT. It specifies CASSLQVRGNGVGKLFF.

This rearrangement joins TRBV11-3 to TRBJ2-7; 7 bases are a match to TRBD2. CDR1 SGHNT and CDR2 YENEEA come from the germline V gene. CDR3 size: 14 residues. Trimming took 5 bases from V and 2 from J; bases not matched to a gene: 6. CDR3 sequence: CASSPGGSPYEQYF. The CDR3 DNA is TGTGCCAGCAGCCCGGGGGGAAGTCCCTACGAGCAGTACTTC.

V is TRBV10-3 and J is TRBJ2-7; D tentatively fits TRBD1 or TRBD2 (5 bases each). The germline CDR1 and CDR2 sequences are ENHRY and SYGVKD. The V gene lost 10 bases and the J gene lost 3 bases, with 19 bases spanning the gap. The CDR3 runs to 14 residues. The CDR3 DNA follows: TGTGCCAGCAGGGACCCCGACATAATCTACGAGCAGTACTTC. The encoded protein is CASRDPDIIYEQYF.

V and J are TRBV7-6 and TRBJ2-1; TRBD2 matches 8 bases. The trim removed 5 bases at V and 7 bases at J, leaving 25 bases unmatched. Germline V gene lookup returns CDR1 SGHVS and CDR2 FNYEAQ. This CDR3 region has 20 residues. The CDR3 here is CASSDPAGTSGFFGVNEQFF. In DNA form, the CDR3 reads TGTGCCAGCAGCGACCCGGCGGGTACTAGCGGCTTTTTTGGGGTTAATGAGCAGTTCTTC.

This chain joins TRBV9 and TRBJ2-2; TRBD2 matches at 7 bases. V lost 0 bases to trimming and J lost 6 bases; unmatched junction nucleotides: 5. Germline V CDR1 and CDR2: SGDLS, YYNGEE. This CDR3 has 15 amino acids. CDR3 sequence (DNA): TGTGCCAGCAGCGTAGGAGGGAGGGCCGCCGGGGAGCTGTTTTTT. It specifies CASSVGGRAAGELFF.

CDR3 in amino acids: CASRVEANTGELFF. CDR3 coding DNA: TGCGCCAGCAGGGTCGAGGCCAACACCGGGGAGCTGTTTTTT. The V call is TRBV4-1, the J call TRBJ2-2, with D unresolved. With 6 bases removed from V and 2 bases from J, the gap between germline ends came to 10 bases. Per the germline V gene, CDR1 is MGHRA and CDR2 is YSYEKL. CDR3 length: 14 residues.

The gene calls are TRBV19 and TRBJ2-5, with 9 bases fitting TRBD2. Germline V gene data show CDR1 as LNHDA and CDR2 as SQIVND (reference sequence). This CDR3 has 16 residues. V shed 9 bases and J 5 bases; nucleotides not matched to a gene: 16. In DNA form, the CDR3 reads TGTGCCAGCAACACTGGCGCGGGAGGGCCACGGGAGACCCAGTACTTC. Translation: CASNTGAGGPRETQYF. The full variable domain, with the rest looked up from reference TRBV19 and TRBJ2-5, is DGGITQSPKYLFRKEGQNVTLSCEQNLNHDAMYWYRQDPGQGLRLIYYSQIVNDFQKGDIAEGYSVSREKKESFPLTVTSAQKNPTAFYLCASNTGAGGPRETQYFGPGTRLLVL.

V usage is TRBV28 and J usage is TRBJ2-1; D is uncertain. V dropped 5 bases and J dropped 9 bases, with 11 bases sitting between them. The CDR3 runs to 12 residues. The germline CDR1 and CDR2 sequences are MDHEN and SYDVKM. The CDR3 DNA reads TGTGCCAGCAGTCCCCCGTATGGTGAGCAGTTCTTC. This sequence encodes CASSPPYGEQFF.

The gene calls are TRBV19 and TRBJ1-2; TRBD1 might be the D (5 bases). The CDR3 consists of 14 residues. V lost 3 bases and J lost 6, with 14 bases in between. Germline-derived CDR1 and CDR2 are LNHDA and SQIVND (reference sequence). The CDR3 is CASSIFVGGDGYTF. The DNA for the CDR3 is TGTGCCAGTAGTATCTTCGTAGGAGGGGATGGCTACACCTTC.

CDR3 region: CASSLVTGGAGEQYF. The CDR3 DNA follows: TGTGCCAGCAGCTTAGTTACGGGAGGGGCGGGCGAGCAGTACTTC. This chain joins TRBV7-2 and TRBJ2-7; the match to TRBD2 covers 8 bases. Trimming at V came to 1 base and at J to 6 bases, leaving 8 bases not matched to a gene. Germline-derived CDR1 and CDR2 are SGHTA and FQGNSA. CDR3 size: 15 residues.

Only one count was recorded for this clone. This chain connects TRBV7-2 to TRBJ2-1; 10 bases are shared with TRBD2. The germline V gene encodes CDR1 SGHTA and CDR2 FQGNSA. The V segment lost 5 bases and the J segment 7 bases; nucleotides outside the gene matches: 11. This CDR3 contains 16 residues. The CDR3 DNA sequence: TGTGCCAGCAGCCCAACCCTAGCGGGAGCCCCGAATGAGCAGTTCTTC. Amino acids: CASSPTLAGAPNEQFF.

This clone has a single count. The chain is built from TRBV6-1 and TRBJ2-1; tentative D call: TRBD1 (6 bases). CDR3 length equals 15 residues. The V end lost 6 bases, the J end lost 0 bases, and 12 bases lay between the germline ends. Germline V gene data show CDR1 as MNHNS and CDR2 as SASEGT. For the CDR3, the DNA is TGTGCCAGCAGCGCGGACAGTGGCTCCTACAATGAGCAGTTCTTC. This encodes CASSADSGSYNEQFF.

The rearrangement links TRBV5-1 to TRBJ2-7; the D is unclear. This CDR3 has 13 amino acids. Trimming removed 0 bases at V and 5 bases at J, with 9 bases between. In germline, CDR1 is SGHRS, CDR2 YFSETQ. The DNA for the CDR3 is TGCGCCAGCAGCTTGGTACTCGATCACGAGCAGTACTTC. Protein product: CASSLVLDHEQYF.

This CDR3 reads CASSTYNGGNEQFF. In nucleotides, the CDR3 is TGTGCCAGCAGCACATACAATGGGGGCAATGAGCAGTTCTTC. The chain links TRBV5-8 to TRBJ2-1; D possibly matches TRBD1 or TRBD2 (5 bases each). Germline CDR1 and CDR2: SGHTS and YDEGEE. V dropped 4 bases and J dropped 6 bases, with 14 bases sitting between them. The CDR3 is 14 amino acids.